The sequence of this T cell receptor (beta chain) was determined in a study of blood T cell repertoires in COVID-19. Study background: Samples taken during acute and convalescent COVID-19 were collected in the United States, Italy and Spain.

Germline CDR1 SGHVS, CDR2 FQNEAQ. The CDR3 loop spans 16 amino acids. Trimming removed 5 bases from V and 7 bases from J; junction bases left unmatched: 13. Measured with immunoSEQ multiplex PCR; TCRdb has only the in-frame clones, and not every one. The profile covers 150,000 to 250,000 clones, with 70% to 80% appearing a single time and around 5.4% taken by the ten largest. Sequences were obtained from peripheral blood. The rearrangement links TRBV7-8 to TRBJ1-4; 7 bases are shared with TRBD1. This TCR was recovered from a woman aged 35 to 49 with COVID-19, enrolled during active disease. CDR3 amino acids: CASSVADRLRAEKLFF. The CDR3 coding sequence is TGTGCCAGCAGCGTCGCGGACAGGCTGAGGGCTGAAAAACTGTTTTTT.